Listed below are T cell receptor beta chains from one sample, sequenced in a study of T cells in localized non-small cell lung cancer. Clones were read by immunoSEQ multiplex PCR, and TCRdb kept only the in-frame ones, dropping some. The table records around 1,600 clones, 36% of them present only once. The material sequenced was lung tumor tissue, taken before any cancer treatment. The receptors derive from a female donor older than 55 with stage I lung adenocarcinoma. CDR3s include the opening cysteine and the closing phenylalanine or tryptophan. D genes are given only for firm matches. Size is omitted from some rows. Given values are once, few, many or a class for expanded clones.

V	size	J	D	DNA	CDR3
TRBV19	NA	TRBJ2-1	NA	TGTGCCAGTAACCTCAGGGGTGGTGAGCAGTTCTTC	CASNLRGGEQFF
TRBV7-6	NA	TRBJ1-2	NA	TGTGCCAGCAGCTCGCCCAGTACCCTCTATGGCTACACCTTC	CASSSPSTLYGYTF
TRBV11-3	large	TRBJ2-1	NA	TGTGCCAGCAGCCCCGGGACTCAAAACAATGAGCAGTTCTTC	CASSPGTQNNEQFF
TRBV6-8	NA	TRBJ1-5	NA	TGTGCCACGGGGACCGATAATCAGCCCCAGCATTTT	CATGTDNQPQHF
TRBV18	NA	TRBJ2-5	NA	TGTGCCAGCTCACCACCGGGCCAAGAGACCCAGTACTTC	CASSPPGQETQYF
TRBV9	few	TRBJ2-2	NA	TGTGCCAGCAGCGTAGCAGGCCGGAACACCGGGGAGCTGTTTTTT	CASSVAGRNTGELFF
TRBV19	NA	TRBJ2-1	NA	TGTGCCAGTAGTCCGCTGCCGGCCCACTACAATGAGCAGTTCTTC	CASSPLPAHYNEQFF
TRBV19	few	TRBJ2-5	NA	TGTGCCAGTAGTATAGAACACCGCCCAAGGGCCCAGTACTTC	CASSIEHRPRAQYF
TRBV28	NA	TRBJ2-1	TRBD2	TGTGCCAGCACCTTTCCGGGACTAGCGGGGCAGCACAATGAGCAGTTCTTC	CASTFPGLAGQHNEQFF
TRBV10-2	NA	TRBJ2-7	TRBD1	TGCGCCAGCAGACATAGGACAGGACAAACCATATACGAGCAGTACTTC	CASRHRTGQTIYEQYF
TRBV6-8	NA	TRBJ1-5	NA	TGTGCCAGCAGTTACTCGAAGAGGGCGATGGGTCAGCCCCAGCATTTT	CASSYSKRAMGQPQHF
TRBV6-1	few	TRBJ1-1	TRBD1	TGTGCCAGCAGTGAAGTGGGACAGGGGGCGAGCACTGAAGCTTTCTTT	CASSEVGQGASTEAFF
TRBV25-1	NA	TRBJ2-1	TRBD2	TGTGCCAGCAGTGAAAACGGGGGGGGCTCCAATGAGCAGTTCTTC	CASSENGGGSNEQFF
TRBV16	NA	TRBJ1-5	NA	TGTGCCAGCAGCCAATCCGGCAGGGGAAATCAGCCCCAGCATTTT	CASSQSGRGNQPQHF
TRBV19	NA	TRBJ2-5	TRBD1	TGTGCCAGTAGTATAGAATCGGGACAGCTACAAGAGACCCAGTACTTC	CASSIESGQLQETQYF
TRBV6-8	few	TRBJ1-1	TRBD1	TGTGCCAGCAGGAAAGAGACAGGGTTGAGGGAAGCTTTCTTT	CASRKETGLREAFF
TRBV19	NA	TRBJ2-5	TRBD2	TGTGCCAGTAGCGCCTGGACTAGCGGGGAAGAGACCCAGTACTTC	CASSAWTSGEETQYF
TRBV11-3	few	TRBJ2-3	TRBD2	TGTGCCAGCAATCCTAGCGGGGGGATGGATACGCAGTATTTT	CASNPSGGMDTQYF
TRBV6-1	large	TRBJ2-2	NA	TGTGCCAGCAGTGAAGGTGATAACGGGGAGCTGTTTTTT	CASSEGDNGELFF
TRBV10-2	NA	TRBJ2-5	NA	TGCGCCAGCAGTGACAGTCAAGAGACCCAGTACTTC	CASSDSQETQYF
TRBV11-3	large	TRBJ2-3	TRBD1	TGTGCCAGCAGCTTGACAGGGGTATTTCCAGATACGCAGTATTTT	CASSLTGVFPDTQYF
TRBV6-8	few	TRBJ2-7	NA	TGTGCCAGCAGTCCGGGACTGAGCTCCTACGAGCAGTACTTC	CASSPGLSSYEQYF
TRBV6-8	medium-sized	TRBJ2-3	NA	TGTGCCAGCAGTTACGGGACTCCGGACACAGATACGCAGTATTTT	CASSYGTPDTDTQYF
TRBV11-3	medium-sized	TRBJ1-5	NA	TGTGCCAGCAGCTTGGAGGGAGGCAATCAGCCCCAGCATTTT	CASSLEGGNQPQHF
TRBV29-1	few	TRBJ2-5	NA	TGCAGCGTTGAAGTGGCCGTGGGGGAGACCCAGTACTTC	CSVEVAVGETQYF
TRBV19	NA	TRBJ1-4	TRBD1	TGTGCCAGTACAGGGGGAGAAAAACTGTTTTTT	CASTGGEKLFF
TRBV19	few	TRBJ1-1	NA	TGTGCCAGTAGTTCAGACGGGGCGGACACTGAAGCTTTCTTT	CASSSDGADTEAFF
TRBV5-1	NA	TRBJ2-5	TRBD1	TGCGCCAGCAGCTTGGAGGGACAGACCCCTCAAGAGACCCAGTACTTC	CASSLEGQTPQETQYF
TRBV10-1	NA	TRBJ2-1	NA	TGCGCCAGGGGGAGTGGAGCGGAGCCACCCTACAATGAGCAGTTCTTC	CARGSGAEPPYNEQFF
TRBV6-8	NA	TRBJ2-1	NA	TGTGCCAGCAGTTACGATTCACAACTAGCCGGGAATGAGCAGTTCTTC	CASSYDSQLAGNEQFF
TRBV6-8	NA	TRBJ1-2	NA	TGTGCCAGCAGTTACTCTGGGGCGGGCTATGGCTACACCTTC	CASSYSGAGYGYTF
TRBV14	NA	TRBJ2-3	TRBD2	TGTGCCAGCAGCCACCTAGCGGGAGAGACAGATACGCAGTATTTT	CASSHLAGETDTQYF
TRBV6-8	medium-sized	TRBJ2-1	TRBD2	TGTGCCAGCAGTAAGGGGCGGGAGGGCAATGAGCAGTTCTTC	CASSKGREGNEQFF
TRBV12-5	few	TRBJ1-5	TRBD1	TGTGCTAGTGGGCGACAGGGGGGTCAGCCCCAGCATTTT	CASGRQGGQPQHF
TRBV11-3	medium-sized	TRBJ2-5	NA	TGTGCCAGCAGCGGGGCCCTCGAAACGGGGACCCAGTACTTC	CASSGALETGTQYF
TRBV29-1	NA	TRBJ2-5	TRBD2	TGCAGCGTTGAAAGCGGTCGGGAGGACCAGTACTTC	CSVESGREDQYF
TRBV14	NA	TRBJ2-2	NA	TGTGCCAGCAGCCCCGGACTGAACACCGGGGAGCTGTTTTTT	CASSPGLNTGELFF
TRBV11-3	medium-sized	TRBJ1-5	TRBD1	TGTGCCAGCAGCCAGGGGACAGGGGGCGATCAGCCCCAGCATTTT	CASSQGTGGDQPQHF
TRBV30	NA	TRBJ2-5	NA	TGTGCCTGGAGCTACTCACAGATCGAGACCCAGTACTTC	CAWSYSQIETQYF
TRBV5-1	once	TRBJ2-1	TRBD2	TGCGCCAGCAGCCCCGGACTAGCGGGGGCCTACAATGAGCAGTTCTTC	CASSPGLAGAYNEQFF
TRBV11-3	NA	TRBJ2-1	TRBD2	TGTGCCAGCAGCTCCCAACCTCTAGCGGGAGGTGAGCAGTTCTTC	CASSSQPLAGGEQFF
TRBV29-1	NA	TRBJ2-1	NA	TGCAGCGTTGAGGATGGGGGGAACAATGAGCAGTTCTTC	CSVEDGGNNEQFF